This T cell receptor (beta chain) was obtained from a study of blood T cell repertoires in COVID-19. Across the whole study: Samples representing acute and convalescent COVID-19 were sourced from the United States, Italy and Spain. In each case, the material was cDNA or gDNA derived from T cells, B-cell-depleted T cells, or PBMCs.

The CDR3 is made up of 15 amino acids. The V gene lost 4 bases and the J gene lost 4 bases, with 14 bases spanning the gap. Germline-derived CDR1 and CDR2 are MNHEY and SMNVEV (reference sequence). In the authors' workflow: Nucleated cell number was recorded as an estimate derived from reference gene primer amplification. The method was immunoSEQ multiplex PCR; TCRdb's version includes in-frame clones alone and lacks a portion of them. V and J calls and clone size are copied from that table; D and trimming were computed from the DNA. The table shows a few hundred thousand clones, with just under 85% occurring only once.

V and J are TRBV27 and TRBJ1-5, with a weak D call TRBD1 (5 bases). Sequencing was carried out using peripheral blood. The receptor was derived from an elderly man with acute or convalescent COVID-19. CDR3: CASSSRDGGNQPQHF. In DNA, the CDR3 is TGTGCCAGCAGTTCCCGGGACGGAGGGAATCAGCCCCAGCATTTT.